The clone carrying this T cell receptor (beta chain) is judged medium-sized. The target antigen is unknown. This CDR3 contains 13 residues. V dropped 6 bases and J dropped 4 bases, with 12 bases sitting between them. Adaptor-ligated barcode primers were used to amplify TRBV12-4/TRBJ1-2 clonotypes. MiXCR, applied by TCRdb to the multiplex PCR reads, yields one record per CDR3 protein. The sample holds about 430 distinct CDR3 sequences, less than 4% seen once. Broader study findings: In terms of TCR gene usage, tumor memory CD4+ T cells clustered together with blood and lymph node memory CD4+ cells, as well as with lymph node naive CD4+ cells. Tumor-infiltrating Treg TCR alpha and beta sequences overlapped most with tumor naive CD4+ T cells, then blood naive.

Purified naive CD4+ T cells were depleted of CD25+ Tregs. The chain has TRBV12-3 or TRBV12-4 and TRBJ1-2; unclear D gene. The TCR originated in a female donor with breast cancer. Sequencing used tumor-infiltrating naive CD4+ T cells sorted from the breast tumor. As for subset: naive CD4+ T cells, CD4+CD45RA+CD25-. The chain's CDR3 is CASSPTAFYGYTF. The CDR3 coding sequence is TGTGCCAGCAGCCCAACGGCATTCTATGGCTACACCTTC.